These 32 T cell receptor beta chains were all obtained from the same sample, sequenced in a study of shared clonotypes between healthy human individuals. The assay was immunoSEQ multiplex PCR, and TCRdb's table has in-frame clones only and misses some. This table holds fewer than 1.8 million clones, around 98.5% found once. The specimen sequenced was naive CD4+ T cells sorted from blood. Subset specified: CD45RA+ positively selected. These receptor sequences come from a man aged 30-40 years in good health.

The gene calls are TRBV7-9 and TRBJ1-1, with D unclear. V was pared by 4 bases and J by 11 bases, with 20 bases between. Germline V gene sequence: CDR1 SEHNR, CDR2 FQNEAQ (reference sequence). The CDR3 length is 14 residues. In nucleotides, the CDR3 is TGTGCCAGCAGCTCATCGTTTGGGGTGGTGGCCGCTTTCTTT. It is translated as CASSSSFGVVAAFF.

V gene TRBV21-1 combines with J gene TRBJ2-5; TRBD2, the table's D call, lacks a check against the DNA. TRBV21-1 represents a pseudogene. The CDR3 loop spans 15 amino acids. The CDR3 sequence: CASSKAVAFFETQYF. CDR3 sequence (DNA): TGTGCCAGCAGCAAAGCGGTAGCTTTCTTCGAGACCCAGTACTTC.

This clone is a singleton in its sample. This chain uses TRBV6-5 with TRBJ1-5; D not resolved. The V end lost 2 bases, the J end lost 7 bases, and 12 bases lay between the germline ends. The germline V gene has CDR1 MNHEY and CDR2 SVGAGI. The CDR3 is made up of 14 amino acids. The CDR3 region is CASSYPQVGQPQHF. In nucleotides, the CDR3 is TGTGCCAGCAGTTACCCCCAGGTAGGGCAGCCCCAGCATTTT.

CDR3 bases: TGTGCCAGCACCCTGACGGGATACCACAATGAGCAGTTCTTC. Amino acids: CASTLTGYHNEQFF. The chain has TRBV28 and TRBJ2-1; D may be TRBD2 (5 bases). The V gene's germline CDR1 is MDHEN and CDR2 SYDVKM. CDR3 length: 14 amino acids. The germline V and J ends were trimmed by 7 bases and 5 bases, with 15 bases remaining between them.

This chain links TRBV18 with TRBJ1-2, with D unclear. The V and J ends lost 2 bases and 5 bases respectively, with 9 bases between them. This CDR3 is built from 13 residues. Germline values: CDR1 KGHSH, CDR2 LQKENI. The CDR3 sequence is CASSPGEPYGYTF. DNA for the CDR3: TGTGCCAGCTCACCAGGGGAGCCTTATGGCTACACCTTC.

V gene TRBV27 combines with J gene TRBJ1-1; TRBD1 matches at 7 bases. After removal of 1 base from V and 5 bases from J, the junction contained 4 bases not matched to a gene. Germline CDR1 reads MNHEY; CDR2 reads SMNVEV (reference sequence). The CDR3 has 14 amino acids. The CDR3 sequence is CASSLFTGVTEAFF. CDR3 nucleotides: TGTGCCAGCAGTTTATTCACAGGGGTGACTGAAGCTTTCTTT.

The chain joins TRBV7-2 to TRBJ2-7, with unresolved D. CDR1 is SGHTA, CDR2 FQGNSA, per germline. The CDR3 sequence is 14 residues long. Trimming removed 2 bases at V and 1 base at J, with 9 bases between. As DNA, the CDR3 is TGTGCCAGCAGCTTATCGTTTCCTTCCTACGAGCAGTACTTC. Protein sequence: CASSLSFPSYEQYF.

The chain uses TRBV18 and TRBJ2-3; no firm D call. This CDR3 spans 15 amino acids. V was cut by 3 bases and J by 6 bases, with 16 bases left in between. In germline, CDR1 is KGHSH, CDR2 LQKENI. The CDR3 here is CASSPPTLNVDTQYF. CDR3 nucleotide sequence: TGTGCCAGCTCACCTCCCACCCTAAATGTGGATACGCAGTATTTT.

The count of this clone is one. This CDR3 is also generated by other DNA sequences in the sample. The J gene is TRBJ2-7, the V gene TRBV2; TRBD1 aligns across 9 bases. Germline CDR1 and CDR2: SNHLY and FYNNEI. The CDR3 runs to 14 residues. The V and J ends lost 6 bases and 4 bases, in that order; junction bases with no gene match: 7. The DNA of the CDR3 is TGTGCCAGCAGCGAACAGGGGGCGAGGTACGAGCAGTACTTC. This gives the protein CASSEQGARYEQYF.

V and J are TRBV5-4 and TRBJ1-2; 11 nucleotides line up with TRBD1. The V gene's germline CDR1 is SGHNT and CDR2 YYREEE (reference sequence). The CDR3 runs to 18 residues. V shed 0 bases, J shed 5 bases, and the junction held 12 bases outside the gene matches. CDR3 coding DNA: TGTGCCAGCAGCTTGGAACTACAGGACAGGGGGCCGGCGTATGGCTACACCTTC. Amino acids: CASSLELQDRGPAYGYTF.

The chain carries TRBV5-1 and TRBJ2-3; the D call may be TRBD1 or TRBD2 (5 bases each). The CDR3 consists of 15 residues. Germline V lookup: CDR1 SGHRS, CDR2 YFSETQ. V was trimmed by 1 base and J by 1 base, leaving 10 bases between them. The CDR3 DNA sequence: TGCGCCAGCAGCTTGTGGGGGTACGGCACAGATACGCAGTATTTT. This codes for CASSLWGYGTDTQYF.

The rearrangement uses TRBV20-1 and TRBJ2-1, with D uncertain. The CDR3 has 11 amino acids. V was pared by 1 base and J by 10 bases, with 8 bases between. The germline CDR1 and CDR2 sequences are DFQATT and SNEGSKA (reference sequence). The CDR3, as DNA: TGCAGTGCTAGAGGGAATGAAGAGCAGTTCTTC. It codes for CSARGNEEQFF.

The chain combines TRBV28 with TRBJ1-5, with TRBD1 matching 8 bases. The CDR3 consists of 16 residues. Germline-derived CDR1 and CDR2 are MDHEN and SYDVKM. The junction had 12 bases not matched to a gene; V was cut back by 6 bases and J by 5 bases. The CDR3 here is CASREDRVRWDQPQHF. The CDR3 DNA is TGTGCCAGCAGGGAGGACAGGGTAAGGTGGGATCAGCCCCAGCATTTT.

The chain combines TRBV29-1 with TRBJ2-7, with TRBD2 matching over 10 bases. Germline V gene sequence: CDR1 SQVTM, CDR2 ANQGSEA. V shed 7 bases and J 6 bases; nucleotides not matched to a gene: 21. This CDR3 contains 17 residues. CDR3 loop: CSASGEGSLAGVGEQYF. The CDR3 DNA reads TGCAGCGCGTCCGGCGAAGGGAGTCTAGCGGGAGTCGGCGAGCAGTACTTC.

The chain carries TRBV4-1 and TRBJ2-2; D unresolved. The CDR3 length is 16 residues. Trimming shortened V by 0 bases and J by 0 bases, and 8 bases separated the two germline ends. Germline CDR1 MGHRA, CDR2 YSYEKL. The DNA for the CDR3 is TGCGCCAGCAGCCAAGACGCCAGCGCGAACACCGGGGAGCTGTTTTTT. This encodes CASSQDASANTGELFF.

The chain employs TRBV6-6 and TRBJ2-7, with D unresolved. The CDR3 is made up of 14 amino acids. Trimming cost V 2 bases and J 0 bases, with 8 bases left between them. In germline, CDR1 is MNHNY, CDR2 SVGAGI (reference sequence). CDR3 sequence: CASSYRAFSYEQYF. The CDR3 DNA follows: TGTGCCAGCAGTTACAGGGCTTTCTCCTACGAGCAGTACTTC.

The CDR3 nucleotides are TGTGCCAGCAGTCCCAGGGCTGGGTACGAGCAGTACTTC. Translation gives CASSPRAGYEQYF. The chain couples TRBV21-1 to TRBJ2-7; the table assigns TRBD1, which was not confirmed against the DNA. TRBV21-1 is a listed pseudogene. The CDR3 spans 13 residues.

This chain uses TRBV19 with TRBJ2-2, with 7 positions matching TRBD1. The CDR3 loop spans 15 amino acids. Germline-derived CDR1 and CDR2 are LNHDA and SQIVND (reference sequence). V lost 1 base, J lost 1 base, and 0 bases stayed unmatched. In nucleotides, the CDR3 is TGTGCCAGTAGTATAGGACAGGGGAACACCGGGGAGCTGTTTTTT. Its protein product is CASSIGQGNTGELFF.

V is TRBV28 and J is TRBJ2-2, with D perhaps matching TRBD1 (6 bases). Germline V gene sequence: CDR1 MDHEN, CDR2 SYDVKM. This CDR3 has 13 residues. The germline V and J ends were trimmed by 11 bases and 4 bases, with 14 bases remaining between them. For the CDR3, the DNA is TGTGCCGGCGAGGGCAGGGGCACCGGGGAGCTGTTTTTT. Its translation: CAGEGRGTGELFF.

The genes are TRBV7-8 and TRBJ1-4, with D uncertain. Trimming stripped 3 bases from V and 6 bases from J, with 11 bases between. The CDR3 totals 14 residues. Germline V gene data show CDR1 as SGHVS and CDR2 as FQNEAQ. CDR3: CASSFRGSDEKLFF. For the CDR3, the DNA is TGTGCCAGCAGCTTTCGAGGGTCGGATGAAAAACTGTTTTTT.

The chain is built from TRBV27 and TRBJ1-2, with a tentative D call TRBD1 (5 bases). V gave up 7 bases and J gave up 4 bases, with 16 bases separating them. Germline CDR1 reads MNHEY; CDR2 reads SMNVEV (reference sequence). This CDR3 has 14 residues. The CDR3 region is CASKNPRAGYGYTF. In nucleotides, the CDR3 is TGTGCCAGCAAAAACCCCAGGGCCGGCTATGGCTACACCTTC.

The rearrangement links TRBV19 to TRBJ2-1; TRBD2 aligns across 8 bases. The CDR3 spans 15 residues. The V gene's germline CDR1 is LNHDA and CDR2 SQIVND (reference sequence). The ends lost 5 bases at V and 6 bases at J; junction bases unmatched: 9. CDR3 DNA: TGTGCCAGTAGTGCCGGACTAGCCCGGGGCAATGAGCAGTTCTTC. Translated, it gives CASSAGLARGNEQFF.

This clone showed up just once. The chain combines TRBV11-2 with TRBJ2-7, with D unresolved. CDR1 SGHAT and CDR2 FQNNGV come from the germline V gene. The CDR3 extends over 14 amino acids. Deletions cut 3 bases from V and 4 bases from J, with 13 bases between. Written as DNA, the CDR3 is TGTGCCAGCAGCTTTTCCCCAAGTGGGTACGAGCAGTACTTC. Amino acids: CASSFSPSGYEQYF. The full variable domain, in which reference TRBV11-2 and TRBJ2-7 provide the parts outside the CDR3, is EAGVAQSPRYKIIEKRQSVAFWCNPISGHATLYWYQQILGQGPKLLIQFQNNGVVDDSQLPKDRFSAERLKGVDSTLKIQPAKLEDSAVYLCASSFSPSGYEQYFGPGTRLTVT.

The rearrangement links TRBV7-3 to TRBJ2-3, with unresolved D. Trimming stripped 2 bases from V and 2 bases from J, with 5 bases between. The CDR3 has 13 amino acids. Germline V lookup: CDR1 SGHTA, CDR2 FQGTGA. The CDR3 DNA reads TGTGCCAGCAGCTTAGACGTCACAGATACGCAGTATTTT. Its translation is CASSLDVTDTQYF.

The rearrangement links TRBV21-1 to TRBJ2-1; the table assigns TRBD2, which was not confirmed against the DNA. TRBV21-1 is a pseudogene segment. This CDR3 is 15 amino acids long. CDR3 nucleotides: TGTGCCAGCAGCAAAGAACTAGCGGGAGGGTCTGAGCAGTTCTTC. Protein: CASSKELAGGSEQFF.

CDR3 sequence reads: CASSVAPSAPDTQYF. CDR3 nucleotides: TGTGCCAGCAGCGTAGCCCCTAGCGCCCCCGATACGCAGTATTTT. The chain has TRBV9 and TRBJ2-3; D is possibly TRBD2 (6 bases). The CDR3 spans 15 residues. Trimming took off 0 bases at V and 6 bases at J, with 14 bases between the two ends. Looked up from germline, CDR1 is SGDLS and CDR2 is YYNGEE.

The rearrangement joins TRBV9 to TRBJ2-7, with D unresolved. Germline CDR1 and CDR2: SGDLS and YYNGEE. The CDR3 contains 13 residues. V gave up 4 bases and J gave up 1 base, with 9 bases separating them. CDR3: CASSKGGSYEQYF. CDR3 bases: TGTGCCAGCAGCAAGGGTGGGTCCTACGAGCAGTACTTC.

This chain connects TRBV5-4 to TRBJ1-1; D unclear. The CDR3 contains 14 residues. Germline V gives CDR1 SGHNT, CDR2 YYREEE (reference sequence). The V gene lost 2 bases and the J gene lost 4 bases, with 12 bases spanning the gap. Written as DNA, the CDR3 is TGTGCCAGCAGCTTCAACGAGGCTACCACTGAAGCTTTCTTT. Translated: CASSFNEATTEAFF.

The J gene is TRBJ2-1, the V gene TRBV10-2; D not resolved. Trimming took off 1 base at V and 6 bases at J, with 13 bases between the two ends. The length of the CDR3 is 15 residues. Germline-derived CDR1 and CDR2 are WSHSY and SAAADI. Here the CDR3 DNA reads TGCGCCAGCAGTGAGTTTCCTAGGTTTGGCAATGAGCAGTTCTTC. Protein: CASSEFPRFGNEQFF.

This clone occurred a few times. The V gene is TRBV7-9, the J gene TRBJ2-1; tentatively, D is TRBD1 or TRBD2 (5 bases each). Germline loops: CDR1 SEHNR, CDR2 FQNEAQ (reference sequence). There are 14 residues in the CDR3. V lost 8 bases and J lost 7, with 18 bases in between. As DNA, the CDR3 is TGTGCCAGCCAAAGGTCTGGGACCACTAATGAGCAGTTCTTC. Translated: CASQRSGTTNEQFF.

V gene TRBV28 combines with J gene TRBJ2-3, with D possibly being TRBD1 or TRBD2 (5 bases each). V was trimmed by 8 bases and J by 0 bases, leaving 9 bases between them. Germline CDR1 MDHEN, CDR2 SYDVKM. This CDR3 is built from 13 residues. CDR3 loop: CASRDQSTDTQYF. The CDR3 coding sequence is TGTGCCAGCCGGGACCAAAGCACAGATACGCAGTATTTT.

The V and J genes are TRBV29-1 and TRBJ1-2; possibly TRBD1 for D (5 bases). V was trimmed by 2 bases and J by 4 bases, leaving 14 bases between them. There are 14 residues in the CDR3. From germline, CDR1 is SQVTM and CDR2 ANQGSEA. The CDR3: CSVEWPGHRYGYTF. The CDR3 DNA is TGCAGCGTTGAATGGCCAGGGCATCGCTATGGCTACACCTTC.